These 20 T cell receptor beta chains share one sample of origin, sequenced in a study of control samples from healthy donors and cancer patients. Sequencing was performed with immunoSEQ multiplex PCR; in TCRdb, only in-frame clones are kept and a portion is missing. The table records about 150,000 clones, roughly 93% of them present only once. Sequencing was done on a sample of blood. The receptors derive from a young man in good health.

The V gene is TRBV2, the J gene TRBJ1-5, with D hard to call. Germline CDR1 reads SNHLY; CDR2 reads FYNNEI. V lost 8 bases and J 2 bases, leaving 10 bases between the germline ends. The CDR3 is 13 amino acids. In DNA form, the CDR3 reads TGTGCCAGCGCCCTCGGCCGCAATCAGCCCCAGCATTTT. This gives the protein CASALGRNQPQHF. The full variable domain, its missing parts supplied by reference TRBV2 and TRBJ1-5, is EPEVTQTPSHQVTQMGQEVILRCVPISNHLYFYWYRQILGQKVEFLVSFYNNEISEKSEIFDDQFSVERPDGSNFTLKIRSTKLEDSAMYFCASALGRNQPQHFGDGTRLSIL.

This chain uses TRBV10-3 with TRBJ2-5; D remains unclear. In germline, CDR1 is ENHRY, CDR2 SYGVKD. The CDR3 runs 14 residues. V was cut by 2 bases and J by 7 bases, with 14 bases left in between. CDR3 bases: TGTGCCATCAGTGAGAAGGGCCACATTGGGACCCAGTACTTC. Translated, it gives CAISEKGHIGTQYF.

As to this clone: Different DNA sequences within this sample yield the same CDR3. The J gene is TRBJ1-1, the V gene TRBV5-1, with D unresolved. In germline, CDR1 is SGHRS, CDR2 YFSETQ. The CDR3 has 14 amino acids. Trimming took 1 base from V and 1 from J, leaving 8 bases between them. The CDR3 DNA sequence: TGCGCCAGCAGCTTGACGGGTCGGAACACTGAAGCTTTCTTT. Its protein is CASSLTGRNTEAFF.

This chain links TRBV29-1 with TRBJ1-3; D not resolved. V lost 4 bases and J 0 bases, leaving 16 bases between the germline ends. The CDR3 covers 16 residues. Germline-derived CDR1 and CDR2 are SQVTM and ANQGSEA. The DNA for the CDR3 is TGCAGCGTTGCGGCGTCGGCGGGGTCCTCTGGAAACACCATATATTTT. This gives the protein CSVAASAGSSGNTIYF. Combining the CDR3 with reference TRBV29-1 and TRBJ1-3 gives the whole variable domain SAVISQKPSRDICQRGTSLTIQCQVDSQVTMMFWYRQQPGQSLTLIATANQGSEATYESGFVIDKFPISRPNLTFSTLTVSNMSPEDSSIYLCSVAASAGSSGNTIYFGEGSWLTVV.

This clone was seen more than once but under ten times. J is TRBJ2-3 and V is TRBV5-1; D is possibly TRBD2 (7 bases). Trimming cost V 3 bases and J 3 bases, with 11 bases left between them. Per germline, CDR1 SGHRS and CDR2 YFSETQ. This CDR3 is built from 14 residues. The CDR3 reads CASSSRGATDTQYF. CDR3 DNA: TGCGCCAGCAGCTCCCGGGGGGCGACAGATACGCAGTATTTT.

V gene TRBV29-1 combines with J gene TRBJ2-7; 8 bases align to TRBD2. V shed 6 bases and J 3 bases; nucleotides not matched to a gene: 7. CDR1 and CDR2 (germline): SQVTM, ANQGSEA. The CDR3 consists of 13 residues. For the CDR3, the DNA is TGCAGCGTCGTTAGCGGGATTGGCTACGAGCAGTACTTC. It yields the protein CSVVSGIGYEQYF.

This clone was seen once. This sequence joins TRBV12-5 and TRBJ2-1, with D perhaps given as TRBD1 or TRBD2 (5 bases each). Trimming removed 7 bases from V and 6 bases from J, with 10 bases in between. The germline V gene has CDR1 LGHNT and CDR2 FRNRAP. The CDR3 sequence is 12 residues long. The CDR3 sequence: CASVTGGNEQFF. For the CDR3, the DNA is TGTGCTAGTGTTACTGGGGGCAATGAGCAGTTCTTC.

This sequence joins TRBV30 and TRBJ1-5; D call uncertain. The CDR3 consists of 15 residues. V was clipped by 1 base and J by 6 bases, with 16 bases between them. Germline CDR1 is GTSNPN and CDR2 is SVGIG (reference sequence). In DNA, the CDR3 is TGTGCCTGGAGTGCCCCGAGGGATAGCGGTCAGCCCCAGCATTTT. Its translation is CAWSAPRDSGQPQHF.

The CDR3 region has the DNA TGTGCCAGCAGCCCCGAACTGGGGATGGCCAAAAACATTCAGTACTTC. Protein: CASSPELGMAKNIQYF. The chain recombines TRBV7-8 with TRBJ2-4; no clear D gene. The V gene's germline CDR1 is SGHVS and CDR2 FQNEAQ. V was trimmed by 5 bases and J by 1 base, leaving 15 bases between them. This CDR3 has 16 residues.

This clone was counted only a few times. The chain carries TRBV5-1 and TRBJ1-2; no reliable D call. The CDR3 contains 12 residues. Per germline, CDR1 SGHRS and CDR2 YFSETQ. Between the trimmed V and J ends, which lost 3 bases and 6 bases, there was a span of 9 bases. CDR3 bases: TGCGCCAGCAGCTCGACACCGAATGGCTACACCTTC. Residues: CASSSTPNGYTF. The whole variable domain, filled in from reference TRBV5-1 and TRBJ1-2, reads KAGVTQTPRYLIKTRGQQVTLSCSPISGHRSVSWYQQTPGQGLQFLFEYFSETQRNKGNFPGRFSGRQFSNSRSEMNVSTLELGDSALYLCASSSTPNGYTFGSGTRLTVV.

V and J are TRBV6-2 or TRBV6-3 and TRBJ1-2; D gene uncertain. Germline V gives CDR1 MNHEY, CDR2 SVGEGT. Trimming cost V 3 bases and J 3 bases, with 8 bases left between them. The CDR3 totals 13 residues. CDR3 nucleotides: TGTGCCAGCAGTTATTCGGCAGACTATGGCTACACCTTC. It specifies CASSYSADYGYTF.

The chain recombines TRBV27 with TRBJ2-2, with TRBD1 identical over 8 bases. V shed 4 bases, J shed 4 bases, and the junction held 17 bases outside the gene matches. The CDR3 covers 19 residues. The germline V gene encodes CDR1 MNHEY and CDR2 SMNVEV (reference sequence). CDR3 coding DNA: TGTGCCAGCAGTTCAACGATACTCAGGGGGCGAGGTTCCACCGGGGAGCTGTTTTTT. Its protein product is CASSSTILRGRGSTGELFF.

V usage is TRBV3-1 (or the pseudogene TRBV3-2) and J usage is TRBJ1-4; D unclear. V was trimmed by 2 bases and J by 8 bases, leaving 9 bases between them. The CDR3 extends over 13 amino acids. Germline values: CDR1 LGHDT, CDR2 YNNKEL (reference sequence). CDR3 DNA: TGTGCCAGCAGCCAAAGCCCCCCCGAAAAACTGTTTTTT. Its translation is CASSQSPPEKLFF.

The CDR3 region is CASSWPGWSEQFF. CDR3 DNA: TGTGCCAGCAGTTGGCCAGGGTGGTCAGAGCAGTTCTTC. The genes are TRBV6-5 and TRBJ2-1, with TRBD1 as a possible D gene (5 bases). Trimming took off 4 bases at V and 10 bases at J, with 14 bases between the two ends. CDR1 and CDR2 (germline): MNHEY, SVGAGI. This CDR3 has 13 residues.

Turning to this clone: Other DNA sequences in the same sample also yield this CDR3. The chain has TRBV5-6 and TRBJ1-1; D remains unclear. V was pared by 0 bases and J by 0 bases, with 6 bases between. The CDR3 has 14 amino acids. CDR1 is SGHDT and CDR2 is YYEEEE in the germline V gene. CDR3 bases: TGTGCCAGCAGCTTGGTGGGAATGAACACTGAAGCTTTCTTT. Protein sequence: CASSLVGMNTEAFF.

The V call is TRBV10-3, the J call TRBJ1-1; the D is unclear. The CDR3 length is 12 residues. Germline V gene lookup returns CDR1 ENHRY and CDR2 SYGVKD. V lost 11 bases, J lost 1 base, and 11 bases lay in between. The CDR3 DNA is TGTGCCTCCGGACCTTCGAACACTGAAGCTTTCTTT. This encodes CASGPSNTEAFF.

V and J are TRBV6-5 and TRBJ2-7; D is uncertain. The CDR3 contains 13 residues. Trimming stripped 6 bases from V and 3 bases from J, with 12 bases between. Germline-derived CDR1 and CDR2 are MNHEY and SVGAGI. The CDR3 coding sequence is TGTGCCAGCAGGAGGACGGAAAGCTACGAGCAGTACTTC. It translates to CASRRTESYEQYF.

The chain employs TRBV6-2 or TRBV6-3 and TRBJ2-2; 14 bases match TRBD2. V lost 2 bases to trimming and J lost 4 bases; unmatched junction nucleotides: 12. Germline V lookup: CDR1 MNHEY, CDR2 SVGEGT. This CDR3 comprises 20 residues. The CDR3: CASSYPLGLAGGFLTGELFF. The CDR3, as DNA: TGTGCCAGCAGTTACCCCCTTGGACTAGCGGGAGGCTTCCTCACCGGGGAGCTGTTTTTT.

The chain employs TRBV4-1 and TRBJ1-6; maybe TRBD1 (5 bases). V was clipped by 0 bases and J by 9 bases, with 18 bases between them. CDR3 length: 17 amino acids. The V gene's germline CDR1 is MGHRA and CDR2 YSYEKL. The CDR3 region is CASSQETHAGLSSPLHF. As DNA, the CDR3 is TGCGCCAGCAGCCAAGAAACCCATGCAGGGTTAAGTTCACCCCTCCACTTT.

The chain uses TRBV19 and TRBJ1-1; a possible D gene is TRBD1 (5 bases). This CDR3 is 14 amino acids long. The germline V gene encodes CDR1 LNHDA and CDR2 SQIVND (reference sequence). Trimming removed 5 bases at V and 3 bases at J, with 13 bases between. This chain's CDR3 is CASSLGSGDTEAFF. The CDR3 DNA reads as TGTGCCAGTAGTTTGGGGTCGGGGGACACTGAAGCTTTCTTT.